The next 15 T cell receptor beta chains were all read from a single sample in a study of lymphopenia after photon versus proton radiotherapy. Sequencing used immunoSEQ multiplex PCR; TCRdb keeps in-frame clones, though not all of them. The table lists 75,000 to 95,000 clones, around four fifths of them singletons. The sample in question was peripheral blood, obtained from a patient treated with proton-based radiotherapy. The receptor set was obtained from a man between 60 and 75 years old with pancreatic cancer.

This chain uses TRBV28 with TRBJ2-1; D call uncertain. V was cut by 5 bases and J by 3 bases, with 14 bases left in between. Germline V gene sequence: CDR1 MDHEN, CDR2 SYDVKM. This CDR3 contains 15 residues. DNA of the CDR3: TGTGCCAGCAGTGGGCACAGTTTTCTCTACAATGAGCAGTTCTTC. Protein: CASSGHSFLYNEQFF.

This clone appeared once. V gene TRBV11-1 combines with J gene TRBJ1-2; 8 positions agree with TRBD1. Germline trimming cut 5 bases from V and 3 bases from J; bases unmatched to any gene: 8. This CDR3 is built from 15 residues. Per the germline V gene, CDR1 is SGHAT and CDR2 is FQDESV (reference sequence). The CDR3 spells CASSRAGGRDYGYTF. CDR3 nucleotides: TGTGCCAGCAGCCGTGCAGGGGGCCGGGACTATGGCTACACCTTC.

CDR3: CASSTGLAGVNGQYF. The CDR3 bases are TGTGCCAGCTCGACCGGACTAGCGGGAGTAAACGGGCAGTACTTC. The chain employs TRBV18 and TRBJ2-7; 13 bases line up with TRBD2. V lost 6 bases, J lost 9 bases, and 11 bases stayed unmatched. There are 15 residues in the CDR3. Germline V gene sequence: CDR1 KGHSH, CDR2 LQKENI.

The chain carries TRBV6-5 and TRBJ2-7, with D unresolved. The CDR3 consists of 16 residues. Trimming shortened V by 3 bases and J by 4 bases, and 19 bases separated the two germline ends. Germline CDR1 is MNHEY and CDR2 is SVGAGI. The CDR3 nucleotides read TGTGCCAGCAGTTATTGGGCAGGCAACCCCCCATACGAGCAGTACTTC. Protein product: CASSYWAGNPPYEQYF.

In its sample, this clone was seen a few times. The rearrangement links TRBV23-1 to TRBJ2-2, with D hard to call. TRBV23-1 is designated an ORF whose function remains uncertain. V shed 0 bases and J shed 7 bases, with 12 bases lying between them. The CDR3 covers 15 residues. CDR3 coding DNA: TGCGCCAGCAGTCAATCATACGAACGGGTCGGGGAGCTGTTTTTT. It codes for CASSQSYERVGELFF.

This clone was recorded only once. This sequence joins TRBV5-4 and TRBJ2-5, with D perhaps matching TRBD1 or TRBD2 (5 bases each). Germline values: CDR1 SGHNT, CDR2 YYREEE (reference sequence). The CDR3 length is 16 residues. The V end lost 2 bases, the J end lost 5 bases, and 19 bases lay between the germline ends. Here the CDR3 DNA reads TGTGCCAGCAGCTTAGCCCCGGGACCGGCTAGGGAGACCCAGTACTTC. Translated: CASSLAPGPARETQYF.

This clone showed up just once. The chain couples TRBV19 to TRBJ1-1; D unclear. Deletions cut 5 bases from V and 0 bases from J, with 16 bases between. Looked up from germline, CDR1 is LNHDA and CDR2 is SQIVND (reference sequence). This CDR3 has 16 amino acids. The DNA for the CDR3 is TGTGCCAGTAGTGACCCACCGGGCCGGGTGAACACTGAAGCTTTCTTT. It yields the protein CASSDPPGRVNTEAFF.

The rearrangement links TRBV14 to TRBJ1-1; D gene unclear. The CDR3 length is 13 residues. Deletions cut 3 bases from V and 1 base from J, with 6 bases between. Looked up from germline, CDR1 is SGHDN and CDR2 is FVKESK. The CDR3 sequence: CASSHPGNTEAFF. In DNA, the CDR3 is TGTGCCAGCAGCCATCCGGGGAACACTGAAGCTTTCTTT.

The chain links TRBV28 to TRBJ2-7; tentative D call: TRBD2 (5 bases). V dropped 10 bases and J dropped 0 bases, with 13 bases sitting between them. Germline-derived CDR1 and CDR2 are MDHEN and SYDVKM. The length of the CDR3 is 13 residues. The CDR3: CATGGRHSYEQYF. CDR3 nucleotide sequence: TGTGCCACCGGTGGGAGACACTCCTACGAGCAGTACTTC.

The CDR3 sequence is CASRAGINQPQHF. The CDR3 nucleotides read TGTGCCAGCCGTGCGGGGATCAATCAGCCCCAGCATTTT. V and J are TRBV2 and TRBJ1-5, with D unresolved. The CDR3 is made up of 13 amino acids. V lost 8 bases and J 3 bases, leaving 11 bases between the germline ends. Germline loops: CDR1 SNHLY, CDR2 FYNNEI.

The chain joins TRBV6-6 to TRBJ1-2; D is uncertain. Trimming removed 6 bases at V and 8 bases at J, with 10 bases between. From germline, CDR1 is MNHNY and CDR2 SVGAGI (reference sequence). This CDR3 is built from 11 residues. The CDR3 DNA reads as TGTGCCAGCAGCCATTCGGGGGGCTACACCTTC. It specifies CASSHSGGYTF.

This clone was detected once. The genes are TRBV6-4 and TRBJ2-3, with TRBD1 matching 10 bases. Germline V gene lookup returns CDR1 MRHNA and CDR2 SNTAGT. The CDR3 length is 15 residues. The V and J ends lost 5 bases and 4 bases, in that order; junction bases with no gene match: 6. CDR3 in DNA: TGTGCCAGCAGTTCGGGACAGGGGCGCTCAGATACGCAGTATTTT. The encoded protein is CASSSGQGRSDTQYF.

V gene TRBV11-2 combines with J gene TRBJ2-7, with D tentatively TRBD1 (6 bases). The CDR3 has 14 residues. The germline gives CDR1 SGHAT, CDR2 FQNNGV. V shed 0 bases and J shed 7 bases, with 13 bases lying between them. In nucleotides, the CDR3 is TGTGCCAGCAGCTTAGAGGACAGCCTGCTAGAGCAGTACTTC. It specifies CASSLEDSLLEQYF. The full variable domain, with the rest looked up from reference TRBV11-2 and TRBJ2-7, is EAGVAQSPRYKIIEKRQSVAFWCNPISGHATLYWYQQILGQGPKLLIQFQNNGVVDDSQLPKDRFSAERLKGVDSTLKIQPAKLEDSAVYLCASSLEDSLLEQYFGPGTRLTVT.

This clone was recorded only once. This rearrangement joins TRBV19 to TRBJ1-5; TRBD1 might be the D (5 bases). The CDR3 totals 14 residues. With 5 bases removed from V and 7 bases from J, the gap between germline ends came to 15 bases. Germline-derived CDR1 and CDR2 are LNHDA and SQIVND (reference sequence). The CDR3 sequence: CASSGRGKRQPQHF. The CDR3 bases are TGTGCCAGTAGTGGCCGGGGGAAGAGGCAGCCCCAGCATTTT.

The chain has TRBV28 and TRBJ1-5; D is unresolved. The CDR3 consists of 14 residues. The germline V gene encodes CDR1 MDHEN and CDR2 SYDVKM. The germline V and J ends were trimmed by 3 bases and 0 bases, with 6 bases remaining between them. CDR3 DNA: TGTGCCAGCAGTTTTCGGGGTAGCAATCAGCCCCAGCATTTT. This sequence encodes CASSFRGSNQPQHF.